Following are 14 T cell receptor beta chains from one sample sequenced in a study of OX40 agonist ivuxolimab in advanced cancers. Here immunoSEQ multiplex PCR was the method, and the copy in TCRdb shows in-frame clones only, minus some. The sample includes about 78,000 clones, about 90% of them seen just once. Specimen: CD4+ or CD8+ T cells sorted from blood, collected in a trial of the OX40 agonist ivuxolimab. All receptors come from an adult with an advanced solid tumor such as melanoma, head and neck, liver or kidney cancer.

The CDR3 region has the DNA TGCGCCAGCAGCTTGGGGGATGACAGCGCTGAAGCTTTCTTT. As protein: CASSLGDDSAEAFF. V usage is TRBV5-1 and J usage is TRBJ1-1, with a tentative D call TRBD1 (5 bases). Germline lookup yields CDR1 SGHRS and CDR2 YFSETQ. V lost 0 bases and J 6 bases, leaving 12 bases between the germline ends. The CDR3 runs to 14 residues.

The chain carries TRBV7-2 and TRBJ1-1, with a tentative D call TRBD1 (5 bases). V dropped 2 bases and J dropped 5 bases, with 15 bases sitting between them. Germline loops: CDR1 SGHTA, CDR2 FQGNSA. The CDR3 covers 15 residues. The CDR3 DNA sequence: TGTGCCAGCAGCTTACCGGGGGGTGGGTGGACTGAAGCTTTCTTT. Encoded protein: CASSLPGGGWTEAFF.

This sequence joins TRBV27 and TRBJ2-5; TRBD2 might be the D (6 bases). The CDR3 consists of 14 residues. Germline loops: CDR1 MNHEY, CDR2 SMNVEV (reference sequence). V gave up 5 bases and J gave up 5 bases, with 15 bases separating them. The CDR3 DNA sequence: TGTGCCAGCAGTCCTAGCGCCAGCTGGGAGACCCAGTACTTC. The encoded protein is CASSPSASWETQYF.

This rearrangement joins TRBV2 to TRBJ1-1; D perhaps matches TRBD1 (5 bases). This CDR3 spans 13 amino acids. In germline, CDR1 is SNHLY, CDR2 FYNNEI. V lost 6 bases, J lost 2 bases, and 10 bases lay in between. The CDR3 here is CASRPGGNTEAFF. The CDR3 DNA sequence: TGTGCCAGCAGACCGGGGGGAAACACTGAAGCTTTCTTT.

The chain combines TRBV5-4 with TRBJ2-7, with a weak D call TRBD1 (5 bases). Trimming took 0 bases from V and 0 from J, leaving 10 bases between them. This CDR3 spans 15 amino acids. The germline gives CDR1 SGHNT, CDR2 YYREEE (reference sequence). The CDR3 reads CASSLDPGPSYEQYF. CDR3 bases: TGTGCCAGCAGCTTGGACCCAGGGCCCTCCTACGAGCAGTACTTC.

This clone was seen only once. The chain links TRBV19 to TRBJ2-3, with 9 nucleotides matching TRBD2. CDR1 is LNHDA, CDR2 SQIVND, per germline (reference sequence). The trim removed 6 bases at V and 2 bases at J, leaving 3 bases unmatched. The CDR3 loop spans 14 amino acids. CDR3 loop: CASRTSGLTDTQYF. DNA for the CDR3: TGTGCCAGTAGGACTAGCGGACTCACAGATACGCAGTATTTT. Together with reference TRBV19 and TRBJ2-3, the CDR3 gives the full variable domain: DGGITQSPKYLFRKEGQNVTLSCEQNLNHDAMYWYRQDPGQGLRLIYYSQIVNDFQKGDIAEGYSVSREKKESFPLTVTSAQKNPTAFYLCASRTSGLTDTQYFGPGTRLTVL.

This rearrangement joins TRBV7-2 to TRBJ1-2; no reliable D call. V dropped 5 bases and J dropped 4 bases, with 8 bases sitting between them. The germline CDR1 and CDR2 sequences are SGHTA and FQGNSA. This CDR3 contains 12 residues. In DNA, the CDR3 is TGTGCCAGCAGCCCAGGAATCTATGGCTACACCTTC. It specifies CASSPGIYGYTF.

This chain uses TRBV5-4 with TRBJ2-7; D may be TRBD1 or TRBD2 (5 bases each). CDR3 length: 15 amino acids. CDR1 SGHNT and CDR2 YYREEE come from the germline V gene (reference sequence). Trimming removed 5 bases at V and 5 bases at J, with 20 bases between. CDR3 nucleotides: TGTGCCAGCAGGTCGAGCCCAACCGGGACCCACGAGCAGTACTTC. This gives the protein CASRSSPTGTHEQYF.

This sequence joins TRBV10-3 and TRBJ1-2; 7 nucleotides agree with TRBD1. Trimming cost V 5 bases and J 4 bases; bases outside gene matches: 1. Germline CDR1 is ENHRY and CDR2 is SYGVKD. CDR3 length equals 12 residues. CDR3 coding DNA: TGTGCCATCAGTTCAGGGGGCTATGGCTACACCTTC. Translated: CAISSGGYGYTF.

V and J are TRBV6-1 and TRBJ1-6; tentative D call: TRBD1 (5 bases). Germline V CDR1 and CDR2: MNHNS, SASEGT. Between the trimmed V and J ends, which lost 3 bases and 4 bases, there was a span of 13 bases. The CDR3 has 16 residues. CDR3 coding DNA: TGTGCCAGCAGTGAGGAAGCGACAGTTTATAATTCACCCCTCCACTTT. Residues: CASSEEATVYNSPLHF.

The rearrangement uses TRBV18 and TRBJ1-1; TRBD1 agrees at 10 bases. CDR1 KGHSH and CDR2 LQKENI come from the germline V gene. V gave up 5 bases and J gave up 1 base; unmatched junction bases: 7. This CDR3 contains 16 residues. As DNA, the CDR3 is TGTGCCAGCTCAACCAGACAGGGGGCGGAGAACACTGAAGCTTTCTTT. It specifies CASSTRQGAENTEAFF.

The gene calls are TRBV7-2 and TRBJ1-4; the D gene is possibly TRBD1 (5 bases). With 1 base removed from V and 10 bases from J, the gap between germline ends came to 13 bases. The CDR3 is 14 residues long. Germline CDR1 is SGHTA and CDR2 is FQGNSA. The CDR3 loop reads CASSLGAFGGKLFF. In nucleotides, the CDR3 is TGTGCCAGCAGCTTAGGGGCCTTTGGGGGAAAACTGTTTTTT.

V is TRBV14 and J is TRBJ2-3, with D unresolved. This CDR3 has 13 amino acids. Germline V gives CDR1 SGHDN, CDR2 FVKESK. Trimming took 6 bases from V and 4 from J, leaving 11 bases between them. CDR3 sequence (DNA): TGTGCCAGCAGGCTTCAGGCCGCAGATACGCAGTATTTT. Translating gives CASRLQAADTQYF.

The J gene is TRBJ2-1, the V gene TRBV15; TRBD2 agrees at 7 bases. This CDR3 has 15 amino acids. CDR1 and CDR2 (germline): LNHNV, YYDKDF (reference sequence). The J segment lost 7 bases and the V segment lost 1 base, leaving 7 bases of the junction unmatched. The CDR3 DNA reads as TGTGCCACCAGCAGAGGTGGCGGGAGAGGTAATGAGCAGTTCTTC. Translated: CATSRGGGRGNEQFF.